This T cell receptor (beta chain) was recorded in a study of cytomegalovirus exposure and HLA in healthy donors. PCR was performed using 60 Vbeta and 13 Jbeta primers. TCRdb's table, derived via immunoSEQ multiplex PCR, lists solely in-frame clones and lacks some. This table has some 150,000 clones, approximately 80% appearing once. Turning to this clone: Antigen unknown.

The CDR3 runs 13 residues. V was shortened by 8 bases and J by 2 bases, with 11 bases between the two germline ends. CDR1 is MNHNY, CDR2 SVGAGI, per germline (reference sequence). Study-level points and caveats: The study labeled more than 150 TCR beta chains cytomegalovirus-associated. Serostatus for CMV was the only available immune exposure information.

The sequencing input was PBMCs. The genes are TRBV6-6 and TRBJ2-3; possible D gene TRBD1, 5 bases. The sequence came from a woman aged 30 to 39 in good health and CMV-seropositive. For the CDR3, the DNA is TGTGCCAGCCTCGGCAGGGTCACAGATACGCAGTATTTT. Encoded protein: CASLGRVTDTQYF.